The rows below give T cell receptor beta chains drawn from one sample of a study of patients and donors after allogeneic stem cell transplantation. Each CDR3 protein is one row after TCRdb ran MiXCR on the RT-PCR reads. The table includes about 150,000 distinct CDR3 sequences, roughly 24% detected once. Sequencing used blood, either unsorted or a sorted T cell fraction (not recorded which). These receptor sequences come from a human donor who was either an allogeneic HSCT recipient or a stem cell or donor lymphocyte infusion donor (not recorded which). It is not recorded whose cells these are; they may come from a transplant donor. Each CDR3 is given with its conserved first and last residue. D genes are given only for firm matches. The size field is filled for only some rows; it gives once, few, many or a size class.

d_gene	abundance	v_gene	j_gene	CDR3nt	CDR3aa
TRBD2	.	TRBV11-2	TRBJ2-3	TGTGCCAGCAGCCGTACGGGGGGGCAGGCAGATACGCAGTATTTT	CASSRTGGQADTQYF
.	few	TRBV20-1	TRBJ2-7	TGCAGTGCGACTCCCCCTGGTGCTACTGGCGAGCAGTACTTC	CSATPPGATGEQYF
TRBD1	.	TRBV5-6	TRBJ2-1	TGTGCCAGCAGCGCAGGGACAGGGTCCTACAATGAGCAGTTCTTC	CASSAGTGSYNEQFF
.	.	TRBV12-3/TRBV12-4	TRBJ2-2	TGTGCCAGCACCCCCTGGAGGCCAGGGTTGGGGGAGCTGTTTTTT	CASTPWRPGLGELFF
.	.	TRBV20-1	TRBJ1-3	TGCAGTGCTAGTCTCGGCTCTGGAAACACCATATATTTT	CSASLGSGNTIYF
.	once	TRBV3-1	TRBJ2-7	TGTGCCAGCAGCCGGACAGAGACCTACGAGCAGTACTTC	CASSRTETYEQYF
.	few	TRBV10-3	TRBJ2-7	TGTGCCATCAGTGCATCTACAGGGGAGGGTCACTACGAGCAGTACTTC	CAISASTGEGHYEQYF
TRBD1	many	TRBV12-3/TRBV12-4	TRBJ1-6	TGTGCCAGCAGCATACTCACCAGGGACAGAAATTCACCCCTCCACTTT	CASSILTRDRNSPLHF
.	.	TRBV3-1	TRBJ1-4	TGTGCCAGCAGCCAAGACCTTCGAGGAAAACTGTTTTTT	CASSQDLRGKLFF
.	.	TRBV7-8	TRBJ2-2	TGTGCCAGCAGCTCCCTAGGCCGATCTAACACCGGGGAGCTGTTTTTT	CASSSLGRSNTGELFF
TRBD2	.	TRBV5-6	TRBJ2-1	TGTGCCAGCAGACCGACGGGGGGGCCGGACAATGAGCAGTTCTTC	CASRPTGGPDNEQFF
.	.	TRBV4-3	TRBJ2-7	TGCGCCAGCAGCCAAGATCGATTGTCCGGCGAGCAGTACTTC	CASSQDRLSGEQYF
.	.	TRBV3-1	TRBJ2-7	TGTGCCAGCAGCTATGGGTCCGAGCAGTACTTC	CASSYGSEQYF
.	.	TRBV12-3/TRBV12-4	TRBJ2-3	TGTGCCAGCAGTTTTCAGGGCACAGATACGCAGTATTTT	CASSFQGTDTQYF
.	few	TRBV6-5	TRBJ2-2	TGTGCCAGCAGTTACGGTTTGAACACCGGGGAGCTGTTTTTT	CASSYGLNTGELFF
.	few	TRBV12-3/TRBV12-4	TRBJ1-4	TGTGCCAGCAGTTTACAGGGTGGAGAAAAACTGTTTTTT	CASSLQGGEKLFF
TRBD1	few	TRBV20-1	TRBJ1-5	TGCAGTGCTAGAACGGACAGGGGACACCAGCCCCAGCATTTT	CSARTDRGHQPQHF
.	.	TRBV7-7	TRBJ2-3	TGTGCCAGCAGCTTAGATGGGACAACGGGCACAGATACGCAGTATTTT	CASSLDGTTGTDTQYF
.	few	TRBV20-1	TRBJ1-4	TGCAGTGTAACGACCGGTGAAAAACTGTTTTTT	CSVTTGEKLFF
.	.	TRBV12-3/TRBV12-4	TRBJ1-1	TGTGCCAGCAGTTTTGGTCCCCCCGCCGAGAACACTGAAGCTTTCTTT	CASSFGPPAENTEAFF
.	.	TRBV5-8	TRBJ2-1	TGTGCCAGCAGCTTGAGAGGGAAGAATGAGCAGTTCTTC	CASSLRGKNEQFF
.	.	TRBV10-3	TRBJ1-5	TGTGCCATCAGGCCAACGGGTCCGAATCAGCCCCAGCATTTT	CAIRPTGPNQPQHF
.	.	TRBV6-5	TRBJ1-1	TGTGCCAGCAGTTACTCGAGTCAGCAGAACACTGAAGCTTTCTTT	CASSYSSQQNTEAFF
.	.	TRBV20-1	TRBJ1-2	TGCAGTGCTAGAGACCCCCCGGGGTATGGCTACACCTTC	CSARDPPGYGYTF
TRBD1	few	TRBV20-1	TRBJ2-3	TGCAGTGCTAGAGATGGGACAGGGGGCCCCCTTAGCACAGATACGCAGTATTTT	CSARDGTGGPLSTDTQYF
TRBD2	.	TRBV7-2	TRBJ2-1	TGTGCCAGCAGCTTGACCCGACTAGCGGTCTACAATGAGCAGTTCTTC	CASSLTRLAVYNEQFF
TRBD2	.	TRBV18	TRBJ2-7	TGTGCCAGCTCACCTCCGGGACTAGCCAACTACGAGCAGTACTTC	CASSPPGLANYEQYF
.	.	TRBV12-3/TRBV12-4	TRBJ1-1	TGTGCCAGCAGACCCCAGGGGCCAACTGAAGCTTTCTTT	CASRPQGPTEAFF
TRBD1	.	TRBV4-1	TRBJ1-5	TGCGCCAGCAGCCAAGGGGTCAGGGGGATTGAGAGCAATCAGCCCCAGCATTTT	CASSQGVRGIESNQPQHF
TRBD1	few	TRBV6-6	TRBJ1-2	TGTGCCAGCAGATACACAGGGGCTGATGGCTACACCTTC	CASRYTGADGYTF
.	few	TRBV12-3/TRBV12-4	TRBJ2-3	TGTGCCAGCAGTTGGAGCCATAAAAGAATCGCAGATACGCAGTATTTT	CASSWSHKRIADTQYF
.	many	TRBV2	TRBJ1-1	TGTGCCAGCTGCTTGACAGGTGGTACTGAAGCTTTCTTT	CASCLTGGTEAFF
.	.	TRBV6-5	TRBJ2-3	TGTGCCAGCAGTTACTCGAGGGGGGTGTTTAGCACAGATACGCAGTATTTT	CASSYSRGVFSTDTQYF
.	.	TRBV12-3/TRBV12-4	TRBJ2-1	TGTGCCAGCAGTGCCATCGGGGACCGAGAGTATTGGGAGCAGTTCTTC	CASSAIGDREYWEQFF
TRBD2	.	TRBV20-1	TRBJ2-3	TGCAGTGCTAGAGCCGCGGGGGTTAGCGCCTCTAGCACAGATACGCAGTATTTT	CSARAAGVSASSTDTQYF
TRBD2	once	TRBV29-1	TRBJ2-1	TGCAGCGCCATTTTACCCCTAGCGGGGTTGTCCTACAATGAGCAGTTCTTC	CSAILPLAGLSYNEQFF
TRBD2	few	TRBV27	TRBJ2-2	TGTGCCAGCAGTTCCAGACTAGCGGGAGGGTACGGGGAGCTGTTTTTT	CASSSRLAGGYGELFF
.	.	TRBV25-1	TRBJ2-3	TGTGCCAGCAGTGTGACCGGGCCCCCCACAGATACGCAGTATTTT	CASSVTGPPTDTQYF
.	few	TRBV7-6	TRBJ1-5	TGTGCCAGCAGCATAGGGGCAGTATGGGACAATCAGCCCCAGCATTTT	CASSIGAVWDNQPQHF
.	.	TRBV12-3/TRBV12-4	TRBJ1-1	TGTGCCAGCAGTTTGGTAACCACTGAAGCTTTCTTT	CASSLVTTEAFF
.	.	TRBV20-1	TRBJ1-1	TGCAGTGCTAGAAATACAGGCGGTACTGAAGCTTTCTTT	CSARNTGGTEAFF
TRBD2	few	TRBV14	TRBJ2-7	TGTGCCAGCAGCCAAGAACTAGCGGGGGACTACGAGCAGTACTTC	CASSQELAGDYEQYF
.	many	TRBV4-1	TRBJ1-4	TGCGCCAGCAGCCAAGTCCAGGGGAGGGATGAAAAACTGTTTTTT	CASSQVQGRDEKLFF
.	.	TRBV20-1	TRBJ1-2	TGCAGTGCTTTCCCAAGCGGGGTTGGGGGTGGCTACACCTTC	CSAFPSGVGGGYTF
TRBD2	.	TRBV9	TRBJ2-3	TGTGCCAGCAGCGCCCGGACTAGCGGGAGGAGGGGAGATACGCAGTATTTT	CASSARTSGRRGDTQYF
TRBD1	.	TRBV3-1	TRBJ1-1	TGTGCCAGCAGCCCGTGGACAGGGGCCACCGAAGCTTTCTTT	CASSPWTGATEAFF
.	few	TRBV6-6	TRBJ2-7	TGTGCCAGCCTCATGTCCTATGGCTCCTACGAGCAGTACTTC	CASLMSYGSYEQYF
TRBD1	few	TRBV7-9	TRBJ1-1	TGTGCCAGCAGCTTAAGGGGGCGCGGTTACATGGGCACTGAAGCTTTCTTT	CASSLRGRGYMGTEAFF
.	few	TRBV5-1	TRBJ2-7	TGCGCCAGCAGCTTGCGGGCTAGCGACACCTACGAGCAGTACTTC	CASSLRASDTYEQYF
.	.	TRBV5-1	TRBJ1-2	TGCGCCAGCAGCCCTGACAGCCTCTTTATTTATGGCTACACCTTC	CASSPDSLFIYGYTF
.	.	TRBV20-1	TRBJ2-7	TGCAGTGCTAGAGTCCAACCCGGGAGCTACGAGCAGTACTTC	CSARVQPGSYEQYF
.	.	TRBV6-6	TRBJ2-5	TGTGCCAGCAGCCCAGGACACTCTCAAGAGACCCAGTACTTC	CASSPGHSQETQYF
.	.	TRBV4-1	TRBJ2-1	TGCGCCAGCAGCCAAGGCCCGACAGACCTGATGTCCTACAATGAGCAGTTCTTC	CASSQGPTDLMSYNEQFF